These 30 T cell receptor beta chains came from one sample sequenced in a study of a mutant IDH1 vaccine in newly diagnosed glioma. No antigen is known for these receptors. Indicated time point: week 5, during vaccination. The study gave 300 ug of mutant IDH1 20-mer peptide per vaccine dose, with topical imiquimod. Measured with immunoSEQ multiplex PCR; TCRdb has only the in-frame clones, and not every one. In the table there are 37,000 or so clones, roughly 80% of which are singletons. The sequencing here drew on PBMCs, taken from a glioma patient whose treatment included an IDH1 peptide vaccine. The origin of the receptors is a young man with glioma.

The rearrangement links TRBV5-4 to TRBJ2-5, with unresolved D. CDR1 is SGHNT and CDR2 is YYREEE in the germline V gene (reference sequence). V was shortened by 0 bases and J by 1 base, with 7 bases between the two germline ends. The CDR3 covers 14 residues. CDR3 sequence (DNA): TGTGCCAGCAGCTTGGCAGATCTCCAAGAGACCCAGTACTTC. Protein sequence: CASSLADLQETQYF.

As regards this clone: The identical CDR3 is also encoded by other nucleotide sequences in the sample. The rearrangement uses TRBV19 and TRBJ1-1; D unclear. This CDR3 is built from 13 residues. CDR1 and CDR2 from the germline V gene are LNHDA and SQIVND (reference sequence). V lost 2 bases and J lost 0, with 4 bases in between. The DNA for the CDR3 is TGTGCCAGTAGTATATCAGTGAACACTGAAGCTTTCTTT. It is translated as CASSISVNTEAFF.

DNA of the CDR3: TGTGCCAGCAGTTCCGGACAGGGGGCATGGTCACCCCTCCACTTT. Its protein product is CASSSGQGAWSPLHF. The genes are TRBV27 and TRBJ1-6; 11 bases match TRBD1. Germline CDR1 MNHEY, CDR2 SMNVEV (reference sequence). This CDR3 has 15 amino acids. Trimming took 4 bases from V and 10 from J; bases not matched to a gene: 6.

The CDR3 sequence is CAWSVTVNQPQHF. CDR3 bases: TGTGCCTGGAGTGTAACAGTCAATCAGCCCCAGCATTTT. The chain uses TRBV30 and TRBJ1-5; D not certain. CDR3 size: 13 residues. V was cut by 0 bases and J by 3 bases, with 6 bases left in between. Germline V gene sequence: CDR1 GTSNPN, CDR2 SVGIG (reference sequence).

The chain combines TRBV28 with TRBJ1-1, with 9 bases aligning to TRBD1. The germline CDR1 and CDR2 sequences are MDHEN and SYDVKM. The CDR3 extends over 14 amino acids. V was clipped by 4 bases and J by 6 bases; unmatched bases: 6. The CDR3 DNA reads as TGTGCCAGCAGTTGGGACAGGGAGTCCCCTGAAGCTTTCTTT. As protein: CASSWDRESPEAFF.

The chain recombines TRBV5-1 with TRBJ2-5, with D tentatively TRBD2 (6 bases). The V gene lost 7 bases and the J gene lost 1 base, with 17 bases spanning the gap. The CDR3 is made up of 15 amino acids. CDR1 and CDR2 (germline): SGHRS, YFSETQ. CDR3 residues: CASQYSVGLQETQYF. The DNA of the CDR3 is TGCGCCAGCCAATATAGTGTGGGACTCCAAGAGACCCAGTACTTC.

The chain joins TRBV6-1 to TRBJ2-5; a weak D match, TRBD1 (6 bases). Germline V gives CDR1 MNHNS, CDR2 SASEGT. Trimming removed 3 bases from V and 2 bases from J, with 13 bases in between. CDR3 size: 15 residues. This CDR3 reads CASSDYRVEQETQYF. The DNA of the CDR3 is TGTGCCAGCAGTGACTACAGGGTGGAACAAGAGACCCAGTACTTC.

The V call is TRBV18, the J call TRBJ2-3; 9 bases match TRBD1. Germline V gives CDR1 KGHSH, CDR2 LQKENI. The CDR3 spans 15 residues. The ends lost 6 bases at V and 1 base at J; junction bases unmatched: 5. The CDR3 sequence: CASSPGQGGTDTQYF. For the CDR3, the DNA is TGTGCCAGCTCCCCGGGACAGGGAGGCACAGATACGCAGTATTTT.

This chain connects TRBV7-2 to TRBJ2-5; 7 bases map to TRBD1. The germline gives CDR1 SGHTA, CDR2 FQGNSA. There are 14 residues in the CDR3. The V and J ends lost 5 bases and 1 base, in that order; junction bases with no gene match: 4. The CDR3 reads CASSDGQVQETQYF. As DNA, the CDR3 is TGTGCCAGCAGCGATGGACAGGTCCAAGAGACCCAGTACTTC.

The V call is TRBV5-1, the J call TRBJ1-1; no reliable D call. The V end was cut by 4 bases, the J end by 2 bases, with 12 bases between. CDR3 length equals 14 residues. CDR1 is SGHRS, CDR2 YFSETQ, per germline. CDR3 region: CASSGSSLNTEAFF. CDR3 DNA: TGCGCCAGCAGCGGATCGAGTTTAAACACTGAAGCTTTCTTT.

V is TRBV2 and J is TRBJ1-1; the D is unclear. This CDR3 contains 15 residues. Germline assignment: CDR1 SNHLY and CDR2 FYNNEI. The V gene lost 6 bases and the J gene lost 0 bases, with 14 bases spanning the gap. The CDR3 here is CASRAYSSMNTEAFF. CDR3 in DNA: TGTGCCAGCAGAGCCTACAGCAGCATGAACACTGAAGCTTTCTTT.

The rearrangement links TRBV6-1 to TRBJ2-5; D perhaps matches TRBD2 (5 bases). CDR3 length equals 12 residues. The germline V and J ends were trimmed by 2 bases and 5 bases, with 6 bases remaining between them. Germline V gives CDR1 MNHNS, CDR2 SASEGT. The CDR3 sequence is CASSERRETQYF. In DNA form, the CDR3 reads TGTGCCAGCAGTGAAAGGAGGGAGACCCAGTACTTC.

This clone has a handful of counts. V usage is TRBV14 and J usage is TRBJ1-1; tentative D call: TRBD1 (6 bases). This CDR3 has 17 amino acids. Germline-derived CDR1 and CDR2 are SGHDN and FVKESK. V was cut by 4 bases and J by 2 bases, with 20 bases left in between. CDR3 amino acids: CASSLRIPGDLNTEAFF. The CDR3 coding sequence is TGTGCCAGCAGCCTCCGAATCCCAGGGGACTTAAACACTGAAGCTTTCTTT.

V is TRBV15 and J is TRBJ2-7, with D perhaps assigned TRBD1 or TRBD2 (6 bases each). Germline lookup yields CDR1 LNHNV and CDR2 YYDKDF (reference sequence). The germline V and J ends were trimmed by 4 bases and 1 base, with 14 bases remaining between them. The CDR3 loop spans 15 amino acids. The DNA of the CDR3 is TGTGCCACCAGCATCGGGTCGGGGGCATCCTACGAGCAGTACTTC. It codes for CATSIGSGASYEQYF. Looking up the rest from reference TRBV15 and TRBJ2-7 gives the full variable domain: DAMVIQNPRYQVTQFGKPVTLSCSQTLNHNVMYWYQQKSSQAPKLLFHYYDKDFNNEADTPDNFQSRRPNTSFCFLDIRSPGLGDTAMYLCATSIGSGASYEQYFGPGTRLTVT.

The rearrangement uses TRBV9 and TRBJ1-2, with 7 bases aligning to TRBD1. Germline V lookup: CDR1 SGDLS, CDR2 YYNGEE. Trimming at V came to 4 bases and at J to 2 bases, leaving 8 bases not matched to a gene. The CDR3 extends over 15 amino acids. CDR3 in amino acids: CASSPRGGSNYGYTF. In nucleotides, the CDR3 is TGTGCCAGCAGCCCCCGAGGGGGCAGCAACTATGGCTACACCTTC.

The chain recombines TRBV10-3 with TRBJ2-2; the match to TRBD1 covers 9 bases. The V gene end was trimmed by 9 bases and the J gene end by 3 bases; junction bases not matched to a gene: 11. The CDR3 has 16 amino acids. CDR1 and CDR2 from the germline V gene are ENHRY and SYGVKD. The CDR3 reads CAIRDRVVMDTGELFF. DNA of the CDR3: TGTGCCATTCGGGACAGGGTTGTTATGGACACCGGGGAGCTGTTTTTT.

The chain has TRBV15 and TRBJ1-5; TRBD1 might be the D (5 bases). Germline V lookup: CDR1 LNHNV, CDR2 YYDKDF (reference sequence). V was trimmed by 0 bases and J by 2 bases, leaving 17 bases between them. The CDR3 consists of 18 residues. The CDR3 sequence is CATSRDSGGRAGNQPQHF. The CDR3, as DNA: TGTGCCACCAGCAGAGATTCGGGTGGCAGGGCTGGCAATCAGCCCCAGCATTTT.

V and J are TRBV5-1 and TRBJ2-2; 9 bases fit TRBD1. Trimming at V came to 5 bases and at J to 4 bases, leaving 12 bases not matched to a gene. The germline gives CDR1 SGHRS, CDR2 YFSETQ. This CDR3 comprises 17 residues. For the CDR3, the DNA is TGCGCCAGCAGTTTTTCAACCGGGACAGGGCTCACCGGGGAGCTGTTTTTT. Protein: CASSFSTGTGLTGELFF.

The V gene is TRBV5-4, the J gene TRBJ1-2; D gene ambiguous. This CDR3 is built from 14 residues. The V end was cut by 1 base, the J end by 2 bases, with 9 bases between. Germline-derived CDR1 and CDR2 are SGHNT and YYREEE (reference sequence). Written as DNA, the CDR3 is TGTGCCAGCAGCTTGAGATCCCAGAACTATGGCTACACCTTC. Amino acids: CASSLRSQNYGYTF.

The chain couples TRBV5-6 to TRBJ2-7; the D is unclear. The CDR3 sequence is 13 residues long. V dropped 2 bases and J dropped 0 bases, with 6 bases sitting between them. Per the germline V gene, CDR1 is SGHDT and CDR2 is YYEEEE. The CDR3 sequence is CASSLSSSYEQYF. The DNA for the CDR3 is TGTGCCAGCAGCTTAAGTAGCTCCTACGAGCAGTACTTC.

V is TRBV6-5 and J is TRBJ1-2; 7 bases agree with TRBD1. V was pared by 7 bases and J by 3 bases, with 8 bases of the junction left unmatched. This CDR3 is 14 amino acids long. Germline lookup yields CDR1 MNHEY and CDR2 SVGAGI. CDR3 loop: CASMEGGSDYGYTF. The DNA for the CDR3 is TGTGCCAGCATGGAAGGGGGCTCGGACTATGGCTACACCTTC.

The chain has TRBV27 and TRBJ1-5; no clear D gene. V was pared by 2 bases and J by 0 bases, with 8 bases between. The CDR3 runs 15 residues. Germline V CDR1 and CDR2: MNHEY, SMNVEV (reference sequence). CDR3 loop: CASSLTGYSNQPQHF. The CDR3 DNA is TGTGCCAGCAGTTTAACGGGGTATAGCAATCAGCCCCAGCATTTT.

The genes are TRBV9 and TRBJ1-1; D ambiguous. V dropped 0 bases and J dropped 1 base, with 4 bases sitting between them. The length of the CDR3 is 13 residues. Germline CDR1 reads SGDLS; CDR2 reads YYNGEE. CDR3 bases: TGTGCCAGCAGCGTAGGCCCGAACACTGAAGCTTTCTTT. Amino acid sequence: CASSVGPNTEAFF.

The J gene is TRBJ2-7, the V gene TRBV28, with D possibly being TRBD1 (5 bases). The V end was cut by 1 base, the J end by 0 bases, with 10 bases between. Germline V gene data show CDR1 as MDHEN and CDR2 as SYDVKM. The CDR3 spans 15 residues. The CDR3 loop reads CASSLSDRASYEQYF. Written as DNA, the CDR3 is TGTGCCAGCAGTTTATCTGACAGAGCCTCCTACGAGCAGTACTTC.

This chain links TRBV4-1 with TRBJ1-6; D gene unclear. The CDR3 has 17 residues. V was cut by 0 bases and J by 7 bases, with 16 bases left in between. Per germline, CDR1 MGHRA and CDR2 YSYEKL. The CDR3 here is CASSQDGGGVGNSPLHF. Here the CDR3 DNA reads TGCGCCAGCAGCCAAGACGGAGGAGGAGTCGGCAATTCACCCCTCCACTTT.

The rearrangement joins TRBV29-1 to TRBJ2-5; 7 bases match TRBD1. Germline values: CDR1 SQVTM, CDR2 ANQGSEA. The junction had 6 bases not matched to a gene; V was cut back by 7 bases and J by 7 bases. CDR3 length: 11 residues. CDR3 amino acids: CSGRDSGTQYF. DNA for the CDR3: TGCAGCGGCCGGGACAGTGGGACCCAGTACTTC. Full variable domain (rest looked up from reference TRBV29-1 and TRBJ2-5): SAVISQKPSRDICQRGTSLTIQCQVDSQVTMMFWYRQQPGQSLTLIATANQGSEATYESGFVIDKFPISRPNLTFSTLTVSNMSPEDSSIYLCSGRDSGTQYFGPGTRLLVL.

The J gene is TRBJ2-7, the V gene TRBV5-6; 7 bases line up with TRBD1. CDR1 and CDR2 from the germline V gene are SGHDT and YYEEEE. The CDR3 totals 13 residues. V was pared by 4 bases and J by 0 bases, with 1 base of the junction left unmatched. Here the CDR3 DNA reads TGTGCCAGCAGCACAGGGGACTCCTACGAGCAGTACTTC. It codes for CASSTGDSYEQYF.

The rearrangement joins TRBV6-5 to TRBJ2-1; the D gene could be TRBD1 or TRBD2 (5 bases each). This CDR3 has 14 amino acids. Germline V gene lookup returns CDR1 MNHEY and CDR2 SVGAGI. Trimming took off 6 bases at V and 3 bases at J, with 12 bases between the two ends. The CDR3 loop reads CASRRGDVYNEQFF. The CDR3 DNA sequence: TGTGCCAGCAGGAGAGGGGACGTCTACAATGAGCAGTTCTTC.

This chain uses TRBV6-5 with TRBJ2-7; D call uncertain. The CDR3 has 15 amino acids. Germline assignment: CDR1 MNHEY and CDR2 SVGAGI. Trimming took 0 bases from V and 4 from J, leaving 13 bases between them. In nucleotides, the CDR3 is TGTGCCAGCAGTTACTCGAAGTTGGCCGGATACGAGCAGTACTTC. It codes for CASSYSKLAGYEQYF.

This chain uses TRBV11-2 with TRBJ2-2, with TRBD2 identical over 8 bases. The germline V gene has CDR1 SGHAT and CDR2 FQNNGV. With V trimmed by 2 bases and J by 2 bases, 4 bases remained unmatched. The CDR3 contains 16 residues. CDR3: CASSLISGSNTGELFF. CDR3 DNA sequence: TGTGCCAGCAGCTTAATCAGCGGGAGCAACACCGGGGAGCTGTTTTTT.